Below are 26 T cell receptor beta chains sequenced from a single sample in a study of shared T cell receptors in the human thymus. Measured with immunoSEQ multiplex PCR; TCRdb has only the in-frame clones, and not every one. The sample shows some 760,000 clones, 80% to 90% of them seen only once. These sequences were also reported in another study, on human thymus T cells.

Material for sequencing was thymocytes. The receptor source for this set is a girl under three years old with a congenital heart defect.

This clone was observed a few times. This chain links TRBV5-1 with TRBJ2-5, with 7 bases aligning to TRBD1. Germline lookup yields CDR1 SGHRS and CDR2 YFSETQ. The V gene end was trimmed by 0 bases and the J gene end by 5 bases; junction bases not matched to a gene: 7. This CDR3 contains 15 residues. In nucleotides, the CDR3 is TGCGCCAGCAGCTTGGGGACAGGTTCACGGGAGACCCAGTACTTC. Its translation: CASSLGTGSRETQYF.

The chain recombines TRBV6-1 with TRBJ1-5; D call uncertain. CDR1 is MNHNS and CDR2 is SASEGT in the germline V gene. The V end was cut by 0 bases, the J end by 10 bases, with 16 bases between. The CDR3 length is 15 residues. The chain's CDR3 is CASSEAGRGLSPQHF. Written as DNA, the CDR3 is TGTGCCAGCAGTGAAGCGGGGAGAGGGTTGAGTCCCCAGCATTTT.

The chain uses TRBV29-1 and TRBJ1-1; maybe TRBD1 (6 bases). The CDR3 has 15 residues. Germline assignment: CDR1 SQVTM and CDR2 ANQGSEA. Deletions cut 6 bases from V and 3 bases from J, with 20 bases between. The CDR3 sequence: CSVVPARGEDTEAFF. DNA for the CDR3: TGCAGCGTCGTACCTGCCAGGGGAGAAGACACTGAAGCTTTCTTT.

The genes are TRBV10-2 and TRBJ1-5; the match to TRBD1 covers 8 bases. J lost 7 bases, V lost 6 bases, and 8 bases had no gene match. CDR1 WSHSY and CDR2 SAAADI come from the germline V gene. The CDR3 sequence is 14 residues long. As DNA, the CDR3 is TGCGCCAGCAGGGGGGGACAGGATGCGCAGCCCCAGCATTTT. It encodes CASRGGQDAQPQHF.

In its sample, this clone was seen a few times. The chain carries TRBV5-1 and TRBJ2-2; 9 bases agree with TRBD1. Trimming removed 3 bases from V and 3 bases from J; junction bases left unmatched: 3. CDR1 is SGHRS, CDR2 YFSETQ, per germline. CDR3 length: 15 amino acids. CDR3 residues: CASSWGQGDTGELFF. The CDR3, as DNA: TGCGCCAGCAGCTGGGGACAGGGAGACACCGGGGAGCTGTTTTTT.

The chain joins TRBV4-3 to TRBJ1-2, with TRBD1 as a possible D gene (5 bases). V was shortened by 1 base and J by 3 bases, with 15 bases between the two germline ends. The CDR3 totals 16 residues. CDR1 and CDR2 from the germline V gene are LGHNA and YSLEER. The chain's CDR3 is CASSQAGGRADYGYTF. CDR3 nucleotides: TGCGCCAGCAGCCAAGCCGGGGGTAGGGCGGACTATGGCTACACCTTC.

This clone was seen a single time. The chain uses TRBV5-6 and TRBJ2-1; 8 nucleotides agree with TRBD1. J lost 0 bases, V lost 0 bases, and 5 bases had no gene match. Germline V gene sequence: CDR1 SGHDT, CDR2 YYEEEE. This CDR3 has 17 amino acids. The DNA of the CDR3 is TGTGCCAGCAGCTTGGAAAGGACAGGGAGCTCCTACAATGAGCAGTTCTTC. It is translated as CASSLERTGSSYNEQFF. Filled out from reference TRBV5-6 and TRBJ2-1, the complete variable domain reads DAGVTQSPTHLIKTRGQQVTLRCSPKSGHDTVSWYQQALGQGPQFIFQYYEEEERQRGNFPDRFSGHQFPNYSSELNVNALLLGDSALYLCASSLERTGSSYNEQFFGPGTRLTVL.

This clone turned up a few times. V usage is TRBV27 and J usage is TRBJ2-1, with D possibly being TRBD1 (5 bases). V was shortened by 3 bases and J by 4 bases, with 16 bases between the two germline ends. The V gene's germline CDR1 is MNHEY and CDR2 SMNVEV (reference sequence). This CDR3 has 16 amino acids. Here the CDR3 reads CASSFRGPTRYNEQFF. In nucleotides, the CDR3 is TGTGCCAGCAGTTTTAGGGGTCCTACCCGTTACAATGAGCAGTTCTTC.

The chain uses TRBV10-3 and TRBJ1-1; D gene unclear. Trimming shortened V by 10 bases and J by 0 bases, and 12 bases separated the two germline ends. The CDR3 loop spans 13 amino acids. The germline CDR1 and CDR2 sequences are ENHRY and SYGVKD. The CDR3 DNA sequence: TGTGCCACCCAGAGGGAAGTGAACACTGAAGCTTTCTTT. It is translated as CATQREVNTEAFF.

This chain connects TRBV7-6 to TRBJ2-3, with D maybe TRBD2 (5 bases). Germline V gene data show CDR1 as SGHVS and CDR2 as FNYEAQ. There are 19 residues in the CDR3. V dropped 1 base and J dropped 1 base, with 21 bases sitting between them. The chain's CDR3 is CASSLVNGRADWGTDTQYF. CDR3 sequence (DNA): TGTGCCAGCAGCTTAGTTAATGGACGAGCGGACTGGGGCACAGATACGCAGTATTTT.

CDR3 nucleotides: TGTGCCAGCAGCACAGGGGCGACTAATGAAAAACTGTTTTTT. This codes for CASSTGATNEKLFF. This chain uses TRBV27 with TRBJ1-4; TRBD1 aligns across 7 bases. The germline gives CDR1 MNHEY, CDR2 SMNVEV (reference sequence). V was clipped by 6 bases and J by 2 bases; unmatched bases: 3. The CDR3 is made up of 14 amino acids. Filled out from reference TRBV27 and TRBJ1-4, the complete variable domain reads EAQVTQNPRYLITVTGKKLTVTCSQNMNHEYMSWYRQDPGLGLRQIYYSMNVEVTDKGDVPEGYKVSRKEKRNFPLILESPSPNQTSLYFCASSTGATNEKLFFGSGTQLSVL.

In its sample, this clone was seen a few times. The chain joins TRBV14 to TRBJ1-2; perhaps TRBD1 as D (5 bases). Germline CDR1 and CDR2: SGHDN and FVKESK. V was clipped by 1 base and J by 7 bases, with 13 bases between them. The CDR3 has 14 residues. CDR3 in DNA: TGTGCCAGCAGCCAAGGGGGGGGGTCTCGTGGCTACACCTTC. Amino acids: CASSQGGGSRGYTF. The full variable domain, completed using reference TRBV14 and TRBJ1-2, is EAGVTQFPSHSVIEKGQTVTLRCDPISGHDNLYWYRRVMGKEIKFLLHFVKESKQDESGMPNNRFLAERTGGTYSTLKVQPAELEDSGVYFCASSQGGGSRGYTFGSGTRLTVV.

This chain links TRBV7-8 with TRBJ1-1; TRBD1 matches at 7 bases. Germline CDR1 and CDR2: SGHVS and FQNEAQ. The CDR3 covers 14 residues. Trimming at V came to 4 bases and at J to 1 base, leaving 3 bases not matched to a gene. In DNA, the CDR3 is TGTGCCAGCAGCTGGCGGACAGGGAACACTGAAGCTTTCTTT. It codes for CASSWRTGNTEAFF. Supplemented by reference TRBV7-8 and TRBJ1-1, the full variable domain reads GAGVSQSPRYKVAKRGQDVALRCDPISGHVSLFWYQQALGQGPEFLTYFQNEAQLDKSGLPSDRFFAERPEGSVSTLKIQRTQQEDSAVYLCASSWRTGNTEAFFGQGTRLTVV.

This clone was observed a handful of times. V and J are TRBV14 and TRBJ2-5; possibly TRBD2 for D (5 bases). Trimming shortened V by 0 bases and J by 2 bases, and 7 bases separated the two germline ends. The CDR3 runs to 14 residues. Looked up from germline, CDR1 is SGHDN and CDR2 is FVKESK. CDR3 sequence (DNA): TGTGCCAGCAGCCAAGACGGGATTCAAGAGACCCAGTACTTC. Protein sequence: CASSQDGIQETQYF.

This clone appeared once. This chain uses TRBV25-1 with TRBJ2-7; 8 nucleotides agree with TRBD2. The V gene end was trimmed by 3 bases and the J gene end by 0 bases; junction bases not matched to a gene: 7. Germline V gene data show CDR1 as MGHDK and CDR2 as SYGVNS. The CDR3 totals 16 residues. CDR3 DNA sequence: TGTGCCAGCAGTGATCGGGAGGGGTCAAGCTCCTACGAGCAGTACTTC. This sequence encodes CASSDREGSSSYEQYF.

The V gene is TRBV7-9, the J gene TRBJ1-2; D gene unclear. The CDR3 loop spans 13 amino acids. Germline values: CDR1 SEHNR, CDR2 FQNEAQ (reference sequence). V lost 6 bases, J lost 1 base, and 9 bases lay in between. The CDR3 loop reads CASRPQSNYGYTF. The CDR3 region has the DNA TGTGCCAGCAGGCCACAGAGTAACTATGGCTACACCTTC.

The rearrangement links TRBV6-5 to TRBJ2-4; D gene uncertain. Germline V gene data show CDR1 as MNHEY and CDR2 as SVGAGI. CDR3 size: 14 residues. V lost 4 bases, J lost 1 base, and 8 bases lay in between. CDR3 bases: TGTGCCAGCAGTTCCATCGGGGCCAAAAACATTCAGTACTTC. Translation: CASSSIGAKNIQYF.

The V gene is TRBV28, the J gene TRBJ1-5; weak D call: TRBD1 (5 bases). The V end lost 7 bases, the J end lost 4 bases, and 17 bases lay between the germline ends. The CDR3 contains 15 residues. Looked up from germline, CDR1 is MDHEN and CDR2 is SYDVKM. The chain's CDR3 is CASTPQGVLNQPQHF. In nucleotides, the CDR3 is TGTGCCAGCACCCCCCAGGGCGTCTTAAATCAGCCCCAGCATTTT.

The gene calls are TRBV18 and TRBJ2-3, with 10 bases fitting TRBD2. V lost 3 bases to trimming and J lost 0 bases; unmatched junction nucleotides: 6. Germline CDR1 KGHSH, CDR2 LQKENI. The CDR3 is 17 residues long. The CDR3 region is CASSPLSGGTSTDTQYF. In DNA, the CDR3 is TGTGCCAGCTCACCGCTTAGCGGGGGGACGAGCACAGATACGCAGTATTTT. Looking up the rest from reference TRBV18 and TRBJ2-3 gives the full variable domain: NAGVMQNPRHLVRRRGQEARLRCSPMKGHSHVYWYRQLPEEGLKFMVYLQKENIIDESGMPKERFSAEFPKEGPSILRIQQVVRGDSAAYFCASSPLSGGTSTDTQYFGPGTRLTVL.

The chain carries TRBV15 and TRBJ2-7; 7 bases match TRBD2. V dropped 5 bases and J dropped 7; count of bases not matched to a gene: 11. Per the germline V gene, CDR1 is LNHNV and CDR2 is YYDKDF (reference sequence). This CDR3 contains 14 residues. CDR3 residues: CATSAPAGREEQYF. DNA of the CDR3: TGTGCCACCAGCGCCCCGGCGGGGAGGGAAGAGCAGTACTTC.

V and J are TRBV5-1 and TRBJ2-7; TRBD2 aligns across 9 bases. From germline, CDR1 is SGHRS and CDR2 YFSETQ. V was clipped by 3 bases and J by 5 bases; unmatched bases: 15. The CDR3 is 17 residues long. CDR3 in DNA: TGCGCCAGCAGCTCCCCGCGGGTCGCGGGGGGGCCCAACGAGCAGTACTTC. Translation: CASSSPRVAGGPNEQYF. Together with reference TRBV5-1 and TRBJ2-7, the CDR3 gives the full variable domain: KAGVTQTPRYLIKTRGQQVTLSCSPISGHRSVSWYQQTPGQGLQFLFEYFSETQRNKGNFPGRFSGRQFSNSRSEMNVSTLELGDSALYLCASSSPRVAGGPNEQYFGPGTRLTVT.

The CDR3 sequence: CASSLAWDRGESSYEQYF. The CDR3 nucleotides are TGTGCCAGCAGCTTGGCATGGGACAGGGGGGAGAGCTCCTACGAGCAGTACTTC. The genes are TRBV5-4 and TRBJ2-7, with 11 bases matching TRBD1. V shed 0 bases, J shed 0 bases, and the junction held 8 bases outside the gene matches. This CDR3 contains 18 residues. CDR1 is SGHNT and CDR2 is YYREEE in the germline V gene (reference sequence).

The V call is TRBV4-3, the J call TRBJ1-4; no clear D. This CDR3 region has 16 residues. V lost 1 base and J 0 bases, leaving 9 bases between the germline ends. CDR1 is LGHNA, CDR2 YSLEER, per germline. CDR3: CASSQGPIATNEKLFF. CDR3 sequence (DNA): TGCGCCAGCAGCCAAGGTCCCATTGCAACTAATGAAAAACTGTTTTTT.

This rearrangement joins TRBV18 to TRBJ1-4; 9 nucleotides line up with TRBD1. The germline V gene encodes CDR1 KGHSH and CDR2 LQKENI. J was trimmed by 7 bases and V by 3 bases; bases with no gene match: 9. The CDR3 is 16 amino acids. CDR3 sequence: CASSPIRDRGSEKLFF. The CDR3 region has the DNA TGTGCCAGCTCACCGATTCGTGACAGGGGGAGTGAAAAACTGTTTTTT.

This chain links TRBV5-6 with TRBJ1-2; maybe TRBD1 (6 bases). Deletions cut 0 bases from V and 5 bases from J, with 17 bases between. The CDR3 runs 16 residues. Germline V gives CDR1 SGHDT, CDR2 YYEEEE. The CDR3 DNA sequence: TGTGCCAGCAGCTTGGGAAGGATAGGACAGCCTTATGGCTACACCTTC. It encodes CASSLGRIGQPYGYTF.

The J gene is TRBJ2-7, the V gene TRBV20-1; D unresolved. The CDR3 runs 11 residues. Per the germline V gene, CDR1 is DFQATT and CDR2 is SNEGSKA (reference sequence). V was pared by 1 base and J by 6 bases, with 7 bases between. The CDR3 region has the DNA TGCAGTGCTAGAGCGTCGGGCGAGCAGTACTTC. The encoded protein is CSARASGEQYF.